The T cell receptor beta chain under discussion was sequenced for a study of Ad26.COV2.S vaccination and SARS-CoV-2 variants. Measured with immunoSEQ multiplex PCR; TCRdb has only the in-frame clones, and not every one. In the table there are roughly 350,000 clones, roughly 90% of which are singletons. The V gene's germline CDR1 is SQVTM and CDR2 ANQGSEA. Between the trimmed V and J ends, which lost 6 bases and 2 bases, there was a span of 9 bases. This CDR3 has 12 residues. Treatment given: some 20 received Ad26.COV2.S at low or high dose, single or two shots; about 5 received placebo; per-sample allocation not given. The study sampled participants on day 63 after the first vaccine or placebo injection. The donor's status was that of an adult aged 18-55 years in Boston. Worth noting for this clone: Its antigen is as yet unknown. This sample includes further DNA sequences coding for the same CDR3.

Study findings and constraints: Possible underestimation of total T cell responses by the TCR breadth and depth analyses was noted.

This receptor was obtained from a person aged 18 to 65 who received the Ad26.COV2.S COVID-19 vaccine or a placebo. Sequencing was performed on peripheral blood, taken in a trial of Ad26.COV2.S vaccine versus placebo. The chain carries TRBV29-1 and TRBJ2-3; D may correspond to TRBD1 or TRBD2 (5 bases each). The CDR3 loop reads CSVGAFTDTQYF. The CDR3 coding sequence is TGCAGCGTCGGGGCTTTCACAGATACGCAGTATTTT.